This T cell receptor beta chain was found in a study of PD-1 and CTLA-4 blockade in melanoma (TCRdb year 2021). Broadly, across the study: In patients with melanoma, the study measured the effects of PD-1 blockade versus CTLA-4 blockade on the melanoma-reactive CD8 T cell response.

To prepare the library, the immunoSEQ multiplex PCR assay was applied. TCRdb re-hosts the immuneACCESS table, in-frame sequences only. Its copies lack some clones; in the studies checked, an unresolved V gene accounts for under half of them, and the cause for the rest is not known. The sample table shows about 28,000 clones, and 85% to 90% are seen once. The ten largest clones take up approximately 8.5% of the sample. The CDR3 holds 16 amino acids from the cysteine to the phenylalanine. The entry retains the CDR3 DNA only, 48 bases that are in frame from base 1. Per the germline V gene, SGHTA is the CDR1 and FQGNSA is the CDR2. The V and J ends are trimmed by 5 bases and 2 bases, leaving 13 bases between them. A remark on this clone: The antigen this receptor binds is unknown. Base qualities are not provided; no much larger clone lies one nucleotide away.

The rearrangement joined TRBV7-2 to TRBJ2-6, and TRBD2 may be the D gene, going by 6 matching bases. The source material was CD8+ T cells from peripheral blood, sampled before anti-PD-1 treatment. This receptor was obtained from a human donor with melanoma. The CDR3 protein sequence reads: CASSLDGGTGANVLTF. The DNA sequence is TGTGCCAGCAGCCTGGACGGGGGAACTGGGGCCAACGTCCTGACTTTC.